Listed here are 18 T cell receptor beta chains from one sample, sequenced in a study of T cells after yellow fever vaccination. Using its own MiXCR run on the 5' RACE reads, TCRdb lists one record per CDR3 protein. The profile covers around 600,000 distinct CDR3 sequences, with roughly 12% appearing a single time and about 15% taken by the ten largest. The input for sequencing was PBMCs, taken on the day of the yellow fever booster vaccination. Receptors were obtained from a man in his thirties or forties who received the YFV17D yellow fever vaccine.

Ten or more counts support this clonotype. This chain joins TRBV4-3 and TRBJ2-7; D not certain. Looked up from germline, CDR1 is LGHNA and CDR2 is YSLEER. This CDR3 has 15 residues. The V end was cut by 0 bases, the J end by 0 bases, with 9 bases between. Written as DNA, the CDR3 is TGCGCCAGCAGCCAAGAATCAGGTGGCTCCTACGAGCAGTACTTC. It translates to CASSQESGGSYEQYF.

The V gene is TRBV9, the J gene TRBJ2-1; tentatively, D is TRBD1 or TRBD2 (5 bases each). Germline V gene sequence: CDR1 SGDLS, CDR2 YYNGEE. The CDR3 totals 16 residues. The V end was cut by 1 base, the J end by 5 bases, with 16 bases between. The CDR3 DNA follows: TGTGCCAGCAGCGTACTCAGGGAGCGTCTCGACAATGAGCAGTTCTTC. This codes for CASSVLRERLDNEQFF. Complete variable domain (other parts from reference TRBV9 and TRBJ2-1): DSGVTQTPKHLITATGQRVTLRCSPRSGDLSVYWYQQSLDQGLQFLIQYYNGEERAKGNILERFSAQQFPDLHSELNLSSLELGDSALYFCASSVLRERLDNEQFFGPGTRLTVL.

V usage is TRBV25-1 and J usage is TRBJ2-5; either TRBD1 or TRBD2 may supply D (5 bases each). Germline V lookup: CDR1 MGHDK, CDR2 SYGVNS. The CDR3 covers 15 residues. V was pared by 0 bases and J by 4 bases, with 12 bases between. The CDR3 reads CASSEYGAGVETQYF. The CDR3 DNA reads as TGTGCCAGCAGTGAATACGGGGCCGGGGTAGAGACCCAGTACTTC.

This clonotype was counted between two and nine times. The chain has TRBV20-1 and TRBJ1-1; 10 bases are a match to TRBD1. The ends lost 0 bases at V and 4 bases at J; junction bases unmatched: 5. Germline values: CDR1 DFQATT, CDR2 SNEGSKA (reference sequence). The CDR3 runs to 15 residues. In nucleotides, the CDR3 is TGCAGTGCTAGAGAGGGGGGACAGGGGACCACTGAAGCTTTCTTT. Encoded protein: CSAREGGQGTTEAFF.

Only a few counts were recorded for this clonotype. The chain carries TRBV4-1 and TRBJ1-5; D remains unclear. The CDR3 is 13 residues long. V lost 1 base and J lost 6, with 7 bases in between. Germline CDR1 reads MGHRA; CDR2 reads YSYEKL. As DNA, the CDR3 is TGCGCCAGCAGCCAAGGGCCGGCTCAGCCCCAGCATTTT. The encoded protein is CASSQGPAQPQHF.

The rearrangement uses TRBV15 and TRBJ2-7; TRBD2 matches 7 bases. This CDR3 has 11 residues. CDR1 and CDR2 from the germline V gene are LNHNV and YYDKDF (reference sequence). The junction had 3 bases not matched to a gene; V was cut back by 6 bases and J by 7 bases. The CDR3 nucleotides read TGTGCCACCAGACGCGGGAGTGAGCAGTACTTC. The encoded protein is CATRRGSEQYF.

J is TRBJ2-7 and V is TRBV30, with D perhaps matching TRBD2 (5 bases). Germline V gene sequence: CDR1 GTSNPN, CDR2 SVGIG (reference sequence). There are 11 residues in the CDR3. V lost 3 bases and J lost 9, with 12 bases in between. The CDR3 nucleotides read TGTGCCTGGAGCACCATGGAGGTGCAGTACTTC. Protein sequence: CAWSTMEVQYF.

This clonotype was seen many times. The chain carries TRBV12-3 or TRBV12-4 and TRBJ1-5; no reliable D call. Trimming removed 3 bases at V and 2 bases at J, with 8 bases between. This CDR3 has 14 amino acids. The CDR3: CASSFVDRNQPQHF. CDR3 in DNA: TGTGCCAGCAGTTTTGTTGATCGCAATCAGCCCCAGCATTTT.

The rearrangement links TRBV20-1 to TRBJ2-2; 8 bases match TRBD1. The germline gives CDR1 DFQATT, CDR2 SNEGSKA (reference sequence). The CDR3 loop spans 14 amino acids. Unmatched junction bases numbered 8, after V lost 6 bases and J lost 5 bases. CDR3 coding DNA: TGCAGTGCCCAGGACAGGGTTGGGACCGGGGAGCTGTTTTTT. It codes for CSAQDRVGTGELFF.

This clonotype occurred many times. The genes are TRBV27 and TRBJ2-3, with 9 nucleotides matching TRBD2. This CDR3 is built from 14 residues. V gave up 5 bases and J gave up 1 base; unmatched junction bases: 1. Germline CDR1 and CDR2: MNHEY and SMNVEV (reference sequence). CDR3 sequence reads: CASSRLAGTDTQYF. For the CDR3, the DNA is TGTGCCAGCAGTAGACTAGCGGGCACAGATACGCAGTATTTT.

This chain uses TRBV7-2 with TRBJ2-5; D is uncertain. The germline V gene has CDR1 SGHTA and CDR2 FQGNSA. The V end lost 2 bases, the J end lost 6 bases, and 16 bases lay between the germline ends. The CDR3 sequence is 15 residues long. The CDR3 here is CASSLFGPLDQTQYF. The DNA of the CDR3 is TGTGCCAGCAGCTTATTCGGCCCTCTCGATCAGACCCAGTACTTC.

There are a few counts of this clonotype. The CDR3 protein is CASSPLIGAAYQPQHF. CDR3 nucleotides: TGTGCCAGCAGCCCCCTCATCGGGGCAGCTTATCAGCCCCAGCATTTT. The chain has TRBV7-2 and TRBJ1-5, with a possible D match to TRBD1 (5 bases). V was shortened by 5 bases and J by 5 bases, with 19 bases between the two germline ends. The CDR3 runs to 16 residues. The V gene's germline CDR1 is SGHTA and CDR2 FQGNSA.

V and J are TRBV30 and TRBJ1-5; TRBD1 aligns across 9 bases. The ends lost 3 bases at V and 4 bases at J; junction bases unmatched: 10. CDR3 length: 16 residues. Germline values: CDR1 GTSNPN, CDR2 SVGIG (reference sequence). The CDR3 protein is CAWRPSGQGWNQPQHF. The CDR3 nucleotides are TGTGCCTGGAGGCCATCCGGACAGGGGTGGAATCAGCCCCAGCATTTT.

This sequence joins TRBV23-1 and TRBJ2-2, with 8 positions matching TRBD1. TRBV23-1 is an open reading frame whose function is uncertain. V gave up 8 bases and J gave up 3 bases; unmatched junction bases: 5. The CDR3 extends over 14 amino acids. The chain's CDR3 is CASGQGRDTGELFF. The CDR3 DNA is TGCGCCAGCGGACAGGGTCGGGACACCGGGGAGCTGTTTTTT.

This rearrangement joins TRBV20-1 to TRBJ2-3; D not resolved. V dropped 1 base and J dropped 6 bases, with 11 bases sitting between them. The germline CDR1 and CDR2 sequences are DFQATT and SNEGSKA (reference sequence). The CDR3 sequence is 13 residues long. CDR3 sequence: CSARGGPLDTQYF. The CDR3 bases are TGCAGTGCTAGAGGCGGACCTTTGGATACGCAGTATTTT.

The V and J genes are TRBV4-3 and TRBJ1-5; 8 bases map to TRBD1. With V trimmed by 0 bases and J by 6 bases, 7 bases remained unmatched. This CDR3 is 16 amino acids long. CDR1 and CDR2 from the germline V gene are LGHNA and YSLEER. The CDR3 region is CASSQDTDRVGQPQHF. The CDR3 region has the DNA TGCGCCAGCAGCCAAGATACGGACAGGGTTGGTCAGCCCCAGCATTTT.

The rearrangement links TRBV20-1 to TRBJ1-1; D is possibly TRBD1 (5 bases). The CDR3 covers 13 residues. Per the germline V gene, CDR1 is DFQATT and CDR2 is SNEGSKA (reference sequence). The CDR3 region is CRVLKGMNTEAFF. Here the CDR3 DNA reads TGCAGGGTTCTTAAGGGGATGAACACTGAAGCTTTCTTT.

The chain links TRBV4-3 to TRBJ2-1, with 8 bases that match TRBD1. The CDR3 extends over 16 amino acids. The V gene end was trimmed by 0 bases and the J gene end by 5 bases; junction bases not matched to a gene: 6. Germline assignment: CDR1 LGHNA and CDR2 YSLEER. This chain's CDR3 is CASSQDQWTGHNEQFF. The CDR3 coding sequence is TGCGCCAGCAGCCAAGATCAGTGGACAGGGCACAATGAGCAGTTCTTC.